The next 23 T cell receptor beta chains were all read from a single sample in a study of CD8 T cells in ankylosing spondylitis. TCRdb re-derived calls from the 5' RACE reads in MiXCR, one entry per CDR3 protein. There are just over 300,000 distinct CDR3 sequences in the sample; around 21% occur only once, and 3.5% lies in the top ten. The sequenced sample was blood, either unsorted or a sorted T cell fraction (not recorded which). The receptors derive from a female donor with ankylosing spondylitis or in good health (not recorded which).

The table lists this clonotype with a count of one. CDR3 in DNA: TGTGCCAGCTGGGAGGGGGGGAATGAGCAGTTCTTC. Translated: CASWEGGNEQFF. The gene calls are TRBV27 and TRBJ2-1; D is possibly TRBD2 (7 bases). Between the trimmed V and J ends, which lost 8 bases and 7 bases, there was a span of 12 bases. Germline CDR1 MNHEY, CDR2 SMNVEV (reference sequence). The CDR3 consists of 12 residues.

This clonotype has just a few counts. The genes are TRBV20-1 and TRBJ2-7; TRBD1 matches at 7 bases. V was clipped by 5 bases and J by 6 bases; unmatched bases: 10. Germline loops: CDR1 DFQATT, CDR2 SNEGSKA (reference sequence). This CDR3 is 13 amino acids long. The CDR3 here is CSAAATGSGEQYF. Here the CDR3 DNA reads TGCAGTGCTGCAGCGACAGGGTCCGGCGAGCAGTACTTC.

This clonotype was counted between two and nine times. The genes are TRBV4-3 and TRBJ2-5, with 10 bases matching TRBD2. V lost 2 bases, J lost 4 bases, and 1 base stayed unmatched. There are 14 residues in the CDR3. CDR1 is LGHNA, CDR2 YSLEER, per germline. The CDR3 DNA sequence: TGCGCCAGCAGCCAATGGACTAGCGGAGAGACCCAGTACTTC. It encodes CASSQWTSGETQYF.

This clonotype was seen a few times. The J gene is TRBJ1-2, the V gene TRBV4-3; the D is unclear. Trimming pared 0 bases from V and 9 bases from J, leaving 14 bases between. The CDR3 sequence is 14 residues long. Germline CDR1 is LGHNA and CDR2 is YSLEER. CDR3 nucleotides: TGCGCCAGCAGCCAAGATTATAAGGGTCGGAGCTACACCTTC. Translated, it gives CASSQDYKGRSYTF.

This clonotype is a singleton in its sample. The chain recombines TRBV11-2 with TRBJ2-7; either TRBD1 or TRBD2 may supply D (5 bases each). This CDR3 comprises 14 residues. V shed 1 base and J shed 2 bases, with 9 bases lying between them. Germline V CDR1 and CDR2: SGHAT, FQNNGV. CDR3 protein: CASSLGGTPYEQYF. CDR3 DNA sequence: TGTGCCAGCAGCTTAGGAGGGACCCCCTACGAGCAGTACTTC.

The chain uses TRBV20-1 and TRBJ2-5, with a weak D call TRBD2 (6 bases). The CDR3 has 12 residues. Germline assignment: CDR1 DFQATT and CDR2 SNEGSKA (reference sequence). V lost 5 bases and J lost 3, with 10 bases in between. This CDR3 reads CSAQRVEETQYF. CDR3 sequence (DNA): TGCAGTGCTCAGCGGGTCGAAGAGACCCAGTACTTC.

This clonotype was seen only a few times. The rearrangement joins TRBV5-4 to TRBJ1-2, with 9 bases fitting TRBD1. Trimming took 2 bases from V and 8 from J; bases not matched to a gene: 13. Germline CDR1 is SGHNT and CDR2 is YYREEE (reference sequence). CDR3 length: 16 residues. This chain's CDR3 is CASSFGGQGGIWGYTF. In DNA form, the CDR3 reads TGTGCCAGCAGCTTCGGGGGACAGGGCGGTATTTGGGGCTACACCTTC.

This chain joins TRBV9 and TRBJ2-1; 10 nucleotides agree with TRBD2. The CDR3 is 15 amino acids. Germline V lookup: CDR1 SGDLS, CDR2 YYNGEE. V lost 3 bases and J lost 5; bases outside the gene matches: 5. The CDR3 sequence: CASSGLAGVDNEQFF. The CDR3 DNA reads TGTGCCAGCAGCGGGCTAGCGGGAGTAGACAATGAGCAGTTCTTC.

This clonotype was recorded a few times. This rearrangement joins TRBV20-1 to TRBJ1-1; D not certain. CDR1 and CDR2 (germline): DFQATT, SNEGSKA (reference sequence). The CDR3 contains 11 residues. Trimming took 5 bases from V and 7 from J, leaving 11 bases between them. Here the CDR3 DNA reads TGCAGTGCTGCCAAGAGCATTGAAGCTTTCTTT. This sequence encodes CSAAKSIEAFF.

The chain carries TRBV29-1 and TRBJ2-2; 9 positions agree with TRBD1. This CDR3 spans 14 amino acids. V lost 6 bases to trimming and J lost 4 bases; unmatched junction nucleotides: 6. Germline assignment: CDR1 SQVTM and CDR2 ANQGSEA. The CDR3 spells CSVKTGGSTGELFF. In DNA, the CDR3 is TGCAGCGTGAAGACAGGGGGTAGCACCGGGGAGCTGTTTTTT.

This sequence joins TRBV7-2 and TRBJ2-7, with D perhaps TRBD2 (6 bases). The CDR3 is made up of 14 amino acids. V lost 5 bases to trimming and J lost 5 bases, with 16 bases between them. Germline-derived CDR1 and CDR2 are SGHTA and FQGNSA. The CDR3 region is CASSLDYAADEQYF. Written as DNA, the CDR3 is TGTGCCAGCAGCCTGGACTACGCGGCAGACGAGCAGTACTTC.

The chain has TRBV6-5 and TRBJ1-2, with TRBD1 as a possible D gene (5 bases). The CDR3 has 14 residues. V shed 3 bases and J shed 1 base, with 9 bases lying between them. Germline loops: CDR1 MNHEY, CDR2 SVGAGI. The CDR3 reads CASSYRDSNYGYTF. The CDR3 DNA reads TGTGCCAGCAGTTATCGCGACAGTAACTATGGCTACACCTTC.

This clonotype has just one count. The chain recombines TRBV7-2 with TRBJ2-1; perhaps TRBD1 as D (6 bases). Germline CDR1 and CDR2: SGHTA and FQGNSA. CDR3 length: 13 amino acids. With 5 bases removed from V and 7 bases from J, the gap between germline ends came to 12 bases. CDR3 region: CASSPGTPNEQFF. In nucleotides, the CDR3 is TGTGCCAGCAGCCCCGGGACACCAAATGAGCAGTTCTTC.

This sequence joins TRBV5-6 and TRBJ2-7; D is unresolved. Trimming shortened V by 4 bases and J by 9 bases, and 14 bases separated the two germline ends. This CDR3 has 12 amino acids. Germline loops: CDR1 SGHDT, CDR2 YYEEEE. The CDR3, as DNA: TGTGCCAGCAGCCCCGGGCTCCTCAGGCAGTACTTC. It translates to CASSPGLLRQYF.

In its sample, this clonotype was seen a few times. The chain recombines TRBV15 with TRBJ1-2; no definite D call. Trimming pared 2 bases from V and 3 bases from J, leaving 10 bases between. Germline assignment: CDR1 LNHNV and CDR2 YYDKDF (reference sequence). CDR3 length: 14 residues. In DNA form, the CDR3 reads TGTGCCACCAGCAGATACCGGACGGACTATGGCTACACCTTC. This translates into CATSRYRTDYGYTF. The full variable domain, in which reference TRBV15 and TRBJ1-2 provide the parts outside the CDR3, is DAMVIQNPRYQVTQFGKPVTLSCSQTLNHNVMYWYQQKSSQAPKLLFHYYDKDFNNEADTPDNFQSRRPNTSFCFLDIRSPGLGDTAMYLCATSRYRTDYGYTFGSGTRLTVV.

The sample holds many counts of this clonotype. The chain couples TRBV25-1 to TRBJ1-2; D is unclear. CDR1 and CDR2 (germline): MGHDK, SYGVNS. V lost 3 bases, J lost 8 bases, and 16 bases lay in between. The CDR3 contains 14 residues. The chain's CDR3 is CASSEYASVGGYTF. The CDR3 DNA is TGTGCCAGCAGTGAGTATGCATCAGTCGGCGGCTACACCTTC.

CDR3 DNA sequence: TGTGCCACCAGCAGCTGGACAGGGGCAGAGACCCAGTACTTC. Residues: CATSSWTGAETQYF. The rearrangement joins TRBV15 to TRBJ2-5; 9 bases are a match to TRBD1. V trimming: 3 bases; J trimming: 4 bases; junction bases outside the gene matches: 3. The CDR3 sequence is 14 residues long. Germline CDR1 reads LNHNV; CDR2 reads YYDKDF (reference sequence).

The CDR3 loop reads CASSPGTGGYGYTF. The CDR3 DNA sequence: TGTGCCAGCTCACCCGGGACAGGGGGCTATGGCTACACCTTC. The gene calls are TRBV18 and TRBJ1-2; 11 bases are shared with TRBD1. V lost 3 bases, J lost 4 bases, and 1 base stayed unmatched. Germline CDR1 and CDR2: KGHSH and LQKENI. The CDR3 is 14 amino acids.

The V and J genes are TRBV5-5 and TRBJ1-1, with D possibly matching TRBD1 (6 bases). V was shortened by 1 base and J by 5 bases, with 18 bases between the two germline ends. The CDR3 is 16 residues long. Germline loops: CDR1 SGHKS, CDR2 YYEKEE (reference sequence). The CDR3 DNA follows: TGTGCCAGCAGCTTGTGGGGGCAGAGTATCGTAACTGAAGCTTTCTTT. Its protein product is CASSLWGQSIVTEAFF.

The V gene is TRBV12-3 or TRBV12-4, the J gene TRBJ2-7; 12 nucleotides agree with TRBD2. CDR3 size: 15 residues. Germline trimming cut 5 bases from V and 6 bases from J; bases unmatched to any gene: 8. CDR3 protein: CASSPGLAGMIEQYF. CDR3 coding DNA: TGTGCCAGCAGTCCAGGACTAGCGGGAATGATCGAGCAGTACTTC.

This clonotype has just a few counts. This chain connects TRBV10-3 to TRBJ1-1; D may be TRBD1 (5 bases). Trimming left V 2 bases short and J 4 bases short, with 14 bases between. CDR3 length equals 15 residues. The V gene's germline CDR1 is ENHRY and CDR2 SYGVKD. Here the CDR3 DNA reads TGTGCCATCAGTGAGACGACAGTGGGGGGCACTGAAGCTTTCTTT. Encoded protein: CAISETTVGGTEAFF.

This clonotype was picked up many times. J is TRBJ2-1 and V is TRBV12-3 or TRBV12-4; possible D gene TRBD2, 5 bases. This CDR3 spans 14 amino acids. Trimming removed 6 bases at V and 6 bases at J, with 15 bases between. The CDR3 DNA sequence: TGTGCCAGCAGCTCAAGAGGACTGCGCAATGAGCAGTTCTTC. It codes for CASSSRGLRNEQFF.

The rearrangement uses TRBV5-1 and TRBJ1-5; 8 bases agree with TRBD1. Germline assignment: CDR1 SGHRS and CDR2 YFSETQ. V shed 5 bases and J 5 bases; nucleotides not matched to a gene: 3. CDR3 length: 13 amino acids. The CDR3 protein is CASRGQEDQPQHF. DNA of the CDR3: TGCGCCAGCAGGGGACAGGAAGATCAGCCCCAGCATTTT.